This entry lists 9 T cell receptor beta chains sequenced from one sample in a study of spatial heterogeneity in lung cancer. Time point: blood at routine non-recurrence follow-up after resection. Whole RNA came from tumor, nontumor lung or frozen PBMC and was sequenced without being sorted. TCRdb used MiXCR to reprocess the 5' RACE reads, holding one entry per CDR3 protein. The sample gives 45,000 to 65,000 distinct CDR3 sequences, under 8% of which show up once; approximately 40% is in the top ten. This material consisted of PBMCs, taken at follow-up. All receptors derive from a female donor with early-stage non-small cell lung cancer.

This clonotype was seen at least ten times. The rearrangement links TRBV3-1 to TRBJ1-6; tentatively, D is TRBD1 (5 bases). Germline assignment: CDR1 LGHDT and CDR2 YNNKEL (reference sequence). This CDR3 spans 16 amino acids. Trimming took 2 bases from V and 6 from J, leaving 14 bases between them. CDR3 sequence: CASSQFPGPSNSPLHF. Here the CDR3 DNA reads TGTGCCAGCAGCCAATTCCCGGGACCGAGTAATTCACCCCTCCACTTT.

This clonotype has at least ten counts. This chain connects TRBV5-1 to TRBJ2-1, with 8 bases fitting TRBD2. Germline V gene sequence: CDR1 SGHRS, CDR2 YFSETQ. Unmatched junction bases numbered 4, after V lost 0 bases and J lost 5 bases. The CDR3 is 15 residues long. The CDR3 bases are TGCGCCAGCAGCTTGGAAGCGGGGGCACACAATGAGCAGTTCTTC. It yields the protein CASSLEAGAHNEQFF.

The rearrangement links TRBV11-3 to TRBJ2-5, with D hard to call. Trimming took off 4 bases at V and 3 bases at J, with 12 bases between the two ends. The CDR3 is 14 residues long. Per the germline V gene, CDR1 is SGHNT and CDR2 is YENEEA. The DNA for the CDR3 is TGTGCCAGCAGCTCCCCGTCGGCCGAAGAGACCCAGTACTTC. Its translation: CASSSPSAEETQYF.

The chain is built from TRBV5-6 and TRBJ2-4; D may be TRBD1 (6 bases). V was clipped by 3 bases and J by 3 bases, with 28 bases between them. The CDR3 totals 20 residues. Germline CDR1 SGHDT, CDR2 YYEEEE. CDR3 nucleotides: TGTGCCAGCAGCTCGTCGAGGTCAATACTACAGGGTTTCGACAAAAACATTCAGTACTTC. Its translation: CASSSSRSILQGFDKNIQYF. The complete variable domain, with remaining parts taken from reference TRBV5-6 and TRBJ2-4, reads DAGVTQSPTHLIKTRGQQVTLRCSPKSGHDTVSWYQQALGQGPQFIFQYYEEEERQRGNFPDRFSGHQFPNYSSELNVNALLLGDSALYLCASSSSRSILQGFDKNIQYFGAGTRLSVL.

This clonotype has a handful of counts. V usage is TRBV7-2 and J usage is TRBJ1-1; no clear D gene. Germline assignment: CDR1 SGHTA and CDR2 FQGNSA. The CDR3 covers 12 residues. Between the trimmed V and J ends, which lost 7 bases and 4 bases, there was a span of 10 bases. For the CDR3, the DNA is TGTGCCAGCACCTTGGTGGCCACTGAAGCTTTCTTT. This encodes CASTLVATEAFF.

This clonotype was recorded many times. The chain combines TRBV20-1 with TRBJ2-7; D uncertain. The CDR3 length is 12 residues. CDR1 is DFQATT and CDR2 is SNEGSKA in the germline V gene (reference sequence). Trimming took off 5 bases at V and 0 bases at J, with 8 bases between the two ends. The CDR3 nucleotides read TGCAGTGCTGAACGAAGCTCCTACGAGCAGTACTTC. Its translation is CSAERSSYEQYF.

This clonotype was seen repeatedly, ten times or more. The rearrangement links TRBV28 to TRBJ1-5; 7 nucleotides agree with TRBD1. In germline, CDR1 is MDHEN, CDR2 SYDVKM. CDR3 length: 13 residues. V was clipped by 6 bases and J by 6 bases; unmatched bases: 5. Written as DNA, the CDR3 is TGTGCCAGCAGGACAGGGATCTCTCAGCCCCAGCATTTT. It yields the protein CASRTGISQPQHF.

This clonotype was counted at least ten times. The V and J genes are TRBV13 and TRBJ2-3; 7 bases are a match to TRBD2. Trimming cost V 5 bases and J 0 bases; bases outside gene matches: 11. CDR1 and CDR2 from the germline V gene are PRHDT and FYEKMQ (reference sequence). The CDR3 is made up of 17 amino acids. The CDR3, as DNA: TGTGCCAGCAGCCCCTTGGGGGGGGGTCCTAGCACAGATACGCAGTATTTT. It specifies CASSPLGGGPSTDTQYF.

This clonotype was seen at least ten times. The chain links TRBV7-9 to TRBJ1-2, with D hard to call. CDR3 length: 13 amino acids. Trimming cost V 1 base and J 6 bases, with 9 bases left between them. Germline V CDR1 and CDR2: SEHNR, FQNEAQ (reference sequence). For the CDR3, the DNA is TGTGCCAGCAGCTTAGAGGCAGCTAATGGCTACACCTTC. This encodes CASSLEAANGYTF.